This TCR beta chain derives from a study of T cell changes during pregnancy in multiple sclerosis (dated by TCRdb to the late 2010s). About the full investigation: In women with multiple sclerosis, the researchers looked at how the T cell repertoire shifted as pregnancy progressed.

V was cut back by 3 bases and J by 4 bases, leaving a gap of 15 bases between them. Spanning cysteine to phenylalanine, the CDR3 consists of 16 amino acids. Here the CDR3 DNA is all that survives: 48 bases in frame from base 1. As encoded in the germline V gene (reference sequence), CDR1 is LNHDA while CDR2 is SQIVND. The method was the immunoSEQ multiplex PCR assay. Held by TCRdb, this immuneACCESS table contains in-frame sequences only and omits some clones. Under half of the omission traces to an unresolved V gene where checked; the cause of the rest is unknown. The sample profile shows 35,000 to 55,000 clones; around 90% of them were found once. The ten largest clonotypes hold 0.7% of the sample. In the case of this clone: Its antigen remains unidentified. The sample holds no much larger clone one base away, and base qualities are not on file.

Specimen: CD4+ T cells from peripheral blood mononuclear cells, collected before pregnancy. The sequence was collected from a female donor with multiple sclerosis, enrolled in a pregnancy study. Recombination joined TRBV19 with TRBJ2-2; matching of 5 bases hints at TRBD1 as the D gene. The DNA reads TGTGCCAGTAGTATTCGAGAGCAGGGAATCACCGGGGAGCTGTTTTTT. Translated, this gives CASSIREQGITGELFF. Joined to the reference TRBV19 and TRBJ2-2 proteins, this CDR3 gives the full variable domain: DGGITQSPKYLFRKEGQNVTLSCEQNLNHDAMYWYRQDPGQGLRLIYYSQIVNDFQKGDIAEGYSVSREKKESFPLTVTSAQKNPTAFYLCASSIREQGITGELFFGEGSRLTVL.